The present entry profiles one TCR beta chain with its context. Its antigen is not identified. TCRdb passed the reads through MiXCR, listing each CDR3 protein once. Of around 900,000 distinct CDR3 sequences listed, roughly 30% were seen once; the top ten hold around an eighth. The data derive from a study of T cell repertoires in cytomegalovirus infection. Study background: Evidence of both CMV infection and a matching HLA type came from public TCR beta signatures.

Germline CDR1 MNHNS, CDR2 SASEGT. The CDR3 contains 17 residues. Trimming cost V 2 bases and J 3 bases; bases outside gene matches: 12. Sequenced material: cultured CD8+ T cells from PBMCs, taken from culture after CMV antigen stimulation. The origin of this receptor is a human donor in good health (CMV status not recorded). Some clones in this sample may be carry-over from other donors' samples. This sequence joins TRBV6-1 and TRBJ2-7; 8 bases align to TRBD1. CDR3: CASSEQGANLLGYEQYF. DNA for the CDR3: TGTGCCAGCAGTGAACAGGGGGCAAATTTATTAGGCTACGAGCAGTACTTC.